This is a list of T cell receptor beta chains from one sample in a study of early T cells in non-severe SARS-CoV-2 infection. TCRdb reprocessed the 5' RACE reads with MiXCR, giving one entry per CDR3 protein. The sample consists of approximately 85,000 distinct CDR3 sequences, 12% of them appearing once. Input material: whole blood. The receptors shown here come from an adult who was a healthcare worker with PCR-confirmed SARS-CoV-2 infection or an uninfected control (not recorded which). The CDR3 runs from the conserved cysteine through the conserved F or W. The D gene is left open where the match is weak. Not every row has a clone size; where given, it reads once, few, many or a size class.

TRBV29-1	TRBJ2-2	many	TRBD1	CSVEFRTGALDGELFF	TGCAGCGTTGAGTTCAGGACAGGGGCCTTAGACGGGGAGCTGTTTTTT
TRBV28	TRBJ1-2	many	-	CASSQRGNYGYTF	TGTGCCAGCAGCCAACGGGGGAACTATGGCTACACCTTC
TRBV19	TRBJ2-7	few	TRBD1	CASSIGRGPYEQYF	TGTGCCAGTAGTATCGGCAGGGGGCCGTACGAGCAGTACTTC
TRBV4-2	TRBJ2-3	many	TRBD2	CASSQETSGISTDTQYF	TGTGCCAGCAGCCAAGAGACTAGCGGGATTAGCACAGATACGCAGTATTTT
TRBV19	TRBJ2-2	many	-	CASSKQGQNTGELFF	TGTGCCAGTTCGAAACAGGGCCAGAACACCGGGGAGCTGTTTTTT
TRBV6-5	TRBJ2-5	-	TRBD2	CASRGSRETQYF	TGTGCCAGCCGCGGGAGTCGGGAGACCCAGTACTTC
TRBV2	TRBJ1-2	-	-	CASSASEGLTYGYTF	TGTGCCAGCAGCGCTTCTGAGGGGCTTACATATGGCTACACCTTC
TRBV10-3	TRBJ2-7	-	TRBD1	CAISDADRAYEQYF	TGTGCCATCAGTGACGCGGACAGGGCCTACGAGCAGTACTTC
TRBV13	TRBJ2-1	few	-	CASSRTLPSDYNEQFF	TGTGCCAGCTCTCGGACCCTTCCCAGTGATTACAATGAGCAGTTCTTC
TRBV7-7	TRBJ1-1	few	-	CASSFTKGTEAFF	TGTGCTAGCAGCTTTACAAAGGGCACTGAAGCTTTCTTT
TRBV5-5	TRBJ1-4	-	-	CASSEPSDMTNEKLFF	TGTGCCAGCAGCGAGCCTTCGGACATGACTAATGAAAAACTGTTTTTT
TRBV6-5	TRBJ2-3	-	TRBD1	CASSSARQGNWSTQYF	TGTGCCAGCAGTTCCGCCCGACAGGGGAATTGGTCTACGCAGTATTTT
TRBV6-2/TRBV6-3	TRBJ1-2	-	TRBD1	CASSGTGRYGYTF	TGTGCCAGCAGTGGGACAGGGAGGTATGGCTACACCTTC
TRBV6-2/TRBV6-3	TRBJ2-7	few	TRBD2	CASSWGLALTYEQYF	TGTGCCAGCTCCTGGGGACTAGCTCTCACCTACGAGCAGTACTTC
TRBV5-7	TRBJ2-5	-	TRBD1	CASSTSDRGETQYF	TGTGCCAGCAGCACATCCGACAGGGGAGAGACCCAGTACTTC
TRBV6-6	TRBJ1-2	many	TRBD1	CASSYSAGTANYGYTF	TGTGCCAGCAGTTACTCGGCAGGGACAGCTAACTATGGCTACACCTTC
TRBV20-1	TRBJ2-1	few	-	CSASPARRGNNEQFF	TGCAGTGCTAGTCCGGCTCGGAGGGGGAACAATGAGCAGTTCTTC
TRBV27	TRBJ1-3	few	-	CASSPPGVNTIYF	TGTGCCAGCAGTCCTCCCGGAGTAAACACCATATATTTT
TRBV5-6	TRBJ2-3	many	TRBD2	CASSLAGTSGRLATDTQYF	TGTGCCAGCAGCTTGGCCGGGACTAGCGGGAGACTGGCAACAGATACGCAGTATTTT
TRBV7-2	TRBJ2-3	many	-	CVTDTQYF	TGTGTTACGGATACGCAGTATTTT
TRBV13	TRBJ1-2	-	TRBD1	CASSLIGQGGYGYTF	TGTGCCAGCAGCTTGATTGGACAGGGCGGCTATGGCTACACCTTC
TRBV12-5	TRBJ2-5	many	TRBD2	CASGRGGPYQETQYF	TGTGCTAGTGGCCGGGGAGGGCCTTATCAAGAGACCCAGTACTTC
TRBV6-2/TRBV6-3	TRBJ2-1	few	-	CASSYSTSPSSSYNEQFF	TGTGCCAGCAGTTACTCGACTTCGCCTAGTAGCTCCTACAATGAGCAGTTCTTC
TRBV20-1	TRBJ2-3	-	-	CSAREETRGVSDTQYF	TGCAGTGCTAGAGAGGAAACTAGAGGGGTGTCAGATACGCAGTATTTT
TRBV6-5	TRBJ1-1	few	-	CASSYSGLGTEAFF	TGTGCCAGCAGTTACAGTGGTTTAGGCACTGAAGCTTTCTTT
TRBV18	TRBJ2-1	-	-	CASSRTSYLPNEQFF	TGTGCCAGCTCGCGCACTAGCTATCTCCCCAATGAGCAGTTCTTC
TRBV20-1	TRBJ2-4	-	-	CSVRGGLAVNIQYF	TGCAGTGTCCGTGGAGGGCTAGCAGTCAACATTCAGTACTTC
TRBV6-6	TRBJ1-5	-	-	CASEGVNSNQPQHF	TGTGCCAGCGAGGGGGTGAATAGCAATCAGCCCCAGCATTTT
TRBV4-2	TRBJ1-5	few	-	CASSQGIGQPQHF	TGTGCCAGCAGCCAAGGTATCGGGCAGCCCCAGCATTTT
TRBV7-2	TRBJ1-2	few	TRBD1	CASSSPGGYYGYTF	TGTGCCAGCAGCTCCCCAGGGGGCTACTATGGCTACACCTTC
TRBV7-9	TRBJ1-1	-	-	CASSPRGFTEAFF	TGTGCCAGCAGCCCAAGGGGGTTCACTGAAGCTTTCTTT
TRBV7-2	TRBJ1-1	few	TRBD1	CASSIPGGTEAFF	TGTGCCAGCAGCATCCCAGGGGGGACTGAAGCTTTCTTT
TRBV15	TRBJ2-1	-	-	CATSRGVSSYNEQFF	TGTGCCACCAGCAGAGGGGTTAGCTCCTACAATGAGCAGTTCTTC
TRBV12-3/TRBV12-4	TRBJ2-3	few	TRBD1	CASIRTGGMGTDTQYF	TGTGCCAGCATTCGGACAGGGGGCATGGGCACAGATACGCAGTATTTT
TRBV3-1	TRBJ2-5	many	-	CASSQDISGAQYF	TGTGCCAGCAGCCAAGATATTTCCGGGGCCCAGTACTTC
TRBV29-1	TRBJ2-3	few	-	CSVERYQYGTDTQYF	TGCAGCGTTGAAAGGTATCAGTACGGCACAGATACGCAGTATTTT
TRBV7-9	TRBJ1-1	few	-	CASSLARAGMNTEAFF	TGTGCCAGCAGCTTAGCCAGGGCGGGGATGAACACTGAAGCTTTCTTT
TRBV20-1	TRBJ2-7	-	TRBD2	CSASWLAGGPYEQYF	TGCAGTGCTAGTTGGCTAGCGGGAGGGCCCTACGAGCAGTACTTC
TRBV20-1	TRBJ2-5	few	-	CSARSTRGGETQYF	TGCAGTGCTAGGTCAACCCGGGGCGGGGAGACCCAGTACTTC
TRBV27	TRBJ2-3	-	-	CASSLSARFGDTQYF	TGTGCCAGCAGTTTATCTGCTAGGTTTGGGGATACGCAGTATTTT
TRBV6-2/TRBV6-3	TRBJ1-1	-	TRBD1	CASRVRGTEAFF	TGTGCCAGCAGAGTCAGGGGGACTGAAGCTTTCTTT
TRBV20-1	TRBJ2-3	many	TRBD2	CSATPLLAELTDTQYF	TGCAGTGCTACCCCCCTCCTAGCGGAACTCACAGATACGCAGTATTTT
TRBV28	TRBJ2-2	-	-	CAGISANTGELFF	TGTGCCGGGATTTCGGCGAACACCGGGGAGCTGTTTTTT
TRBV5-4	TRBJ1-1	-	-	CASSFSKAGRAEAFF	TGTGCCAGCAGCTTTAGCAAGGCAGGGCGCGCTGAAGCTTTCTTT
TRBV20-1	TRBJ1-2	few	TRBD1	CSARDLWTGGVANYGYTF	TGCAGTGCTAGAGATCTTTGGACAGGGGGCGTAGCTAACTATGGCTACACCTTC
TRBV11-2	TRBJ1-2	many	-	CASSLSGGGYTF	TGTGCCAGCAGCTTAAGCGGTGGGGGCTACACCTTC
TRBV7-2	TRBJ2-4	-	TRBD2	CASSSWGGNNIQYF	TGTGCCAGCAGCTCATGGGGGGGTAATAACATTCAGTACTTC
TRBV29-1	TRBJ2-2	-	TRBD1	CSGKTGGSANTGELFF	TGCAGCGGGAAGACAGGGGGCTCTGCGAACACCGGGGAGCTGTTTTTT
TRBV6-6	TRBJ2-7	many	-	CASSELLGGGYEQYF	TGTGCCAGCAGCGAGTTGTTAGGAGGGGGGTACGAGCAGTACTTC
TRBV12-3/TRBV12-4	TRBJ2-3	-	-	CASSSDYSSTDTQYF	TGTGCCAGCAGTTCGGACTATTCTAGCACAGATACGCAGTATTTT
TRBV7-9	TRBJ2-1	medium-sized	-	CASSNTVDEQFF	TGTGCCAGCAGCAATACAGTGGATGAGCAGTTCTTC
TRBV19	TRBJ2-2	-	TRBD2	CASSPYGTSGRRTGELFF	TGTGCCAGTAGTCCCTATGGGACTAGCGGGAGGCGTACCGGGGAGCTGTTTTTT
TRBV18	TRBJ2-7	-	-	CASSPREGTSSYEQYF	TGTGCCAGCTCACCACGCGAGGGCACTAGCTCCTACGAGCAGTACTTC
TRBV29-1	TRBJ2-7	-	-	CSVVGGISYEQYF	TGCAGCGTTGTGGGGGGAATCTCCTACGAGCAGTACTTC
TRBV27	TRBJ1-1	-	TRBD1	CASSLSGTALMSFF	TGTGCCAGCAGTTTATCGGGGACAGCATTAATGAGTTTCTTT